The clone carrying this T cell receptor beta chain was recorded only once. The CDR3 is 14 residues long. Germline loops: CDR1 DFQATT, CDR2 SNEGSKA (reference sequence). Trimming cost V 3 bases and J 3 bases, with 11 bases left between them. The entry originates in a study of blood T cell repertoires in COVID-19. The authors' processing: From reference gene primer amplification, estimates of nucleated cell counts were derived. TCRdb keeps only in-frame clones here, not all; method: immunoSEQ multiplex PCR. For V, J and clone size, that table is used; D and trimming come from the DNA. The sample lists about 50,000 clones, around 80% occurring once.

Material: PBMCs or T cells enriched from blood (not recorded which). The chain recombines TRBV20-1 with TRBJ1-4; D unclear. This clonotype was sampled from a woman in her forties or fifties with acute COVID-19. The CDR3 region has the DNA TGCAGTGCTAGTCGGTCGGGGTCTAATGAAAAACTGTTTTTT. Protein: CSASRSGSNEKLFF.